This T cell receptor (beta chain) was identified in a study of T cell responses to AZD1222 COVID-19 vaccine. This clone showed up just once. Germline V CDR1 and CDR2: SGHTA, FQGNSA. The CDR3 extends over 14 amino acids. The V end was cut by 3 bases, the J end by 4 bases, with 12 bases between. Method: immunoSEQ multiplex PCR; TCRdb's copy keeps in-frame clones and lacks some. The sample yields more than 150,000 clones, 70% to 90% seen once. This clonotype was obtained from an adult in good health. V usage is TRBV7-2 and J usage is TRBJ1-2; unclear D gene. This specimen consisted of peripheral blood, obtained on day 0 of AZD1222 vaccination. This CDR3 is CASSFSGALYGYTF. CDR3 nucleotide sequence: TGTGCCAGCAGCTTTTCAGGTGCCCTCTATGGCTACACCTTC. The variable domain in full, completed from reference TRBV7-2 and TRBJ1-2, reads GAGVSQSPSNKVTEKGKDVELRCDPISGHTALYWYRQSLGQGLEFLIYFQGNSAPDKSGLPSDRFSAERTGGSVSTLTIQRTQQEDSAVYLCASSFSGALYGYTFGSGTRLTVV.